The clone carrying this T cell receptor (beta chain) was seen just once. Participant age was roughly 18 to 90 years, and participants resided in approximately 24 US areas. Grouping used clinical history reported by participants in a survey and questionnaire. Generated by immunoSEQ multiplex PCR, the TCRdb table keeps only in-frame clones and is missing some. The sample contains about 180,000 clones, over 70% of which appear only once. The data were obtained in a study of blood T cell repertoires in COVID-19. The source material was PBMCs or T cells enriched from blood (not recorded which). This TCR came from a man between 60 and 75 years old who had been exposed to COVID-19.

The CDR3 region is CARDREETQYF. The CDR3 DNA reads TGTGCCAGGGACAGGGAAGAGACCCAGTACTTC. The chain employs TRBV6-5 and TRBJ2-5, with 8 bases lining up with TRBD1. Looked up from germline, CDR1 is MNHEY and CDR2 is SVGAGI. The junction had 0 bases not matched to a gene; V was cut back by 9 bases and J by 3 bases. The CDR3 runs to 11 residues.